The T cell receptor (beta chain) under discussion was sequenced for a study of T cell repertoires in cytomegalovirus infection. Study information: The authors used CMV epitopes that were HLA-C-restricted (recently identified) and HLA-B-restricted (well studied). Signatures in public TCR beta sequences pointed to both CMV infection and matching HLA type.

V was pared by 5 bases and J by 7 bases, with 8 bases of the junction left unmatched. The CDR3 runs 15 residues. Germline-derived CDR1 and CDR2 are MNHEY and SMNVEV (reference sequence). A remark on this clonotype: The target antigen is unknown.

TCRdb recomputed calls from the reads with MiXCR, one row per CDR3 protein. The table has some 800,000 distinct CDR3 sequences, less than 35% seen once. Notes on the study in general: It was HLA-C-restricted CMV-specific TCR beta clonotypes that dominated the response ex vivo. Adding up the frequency of public TCR beta families identified people who carried CMV plus the relevant HLA.

Source: cultured CD8+ T cells from PBMCs, taken from culture after CMV antigen stimulation. This rearrangement joins TRBV27 to TRBJ2-2, with 9 bases lining up with TRBD1. The sequence came from a human donor in good health (CMV status not recorded). Some clones in this sample may be carry-over from other donors' samples. The DNA of the CDR3 is TGTGCCAGCAGTCCTCTGGGACAGGGTGGCGGGGAGCTGTTTTTT. It specifies CASSPLGQGGGELFF.